This entry is about one TCR beta chain. Its target is not known. UMIs were added to TCR cDNA along with a universal primer site when it was made by 5'RACE template switching. From the 5' RACE reads, TCRdb called clonotypes with MiXCR, one entry per CDR3 protein. The sample consists of 510,000 or so distinct CDR3 sequences, about 19% of them appearing once. CDR3 size: 15 residues. CDR1 is DFQATT, CDR2 SNEGSKA, per germline (reference sequence). The V gene end was trimmed by 3 bases and the J gene end by 2 bases; junction bases not matched to a gene: 6. The sample originates from a study of T cells after yellow fever vaccination. The study's findings and limits: By day 5 rather than day 15, the secondary response had peaked, though it was weaker.

The sequence was obtained from a man aged 25-40 years who received the YFV17D yellow fever vaccine. The V and J genes are TRBV20-1 and TRBJ2-3, with 9 bases identical to TRBD2. The sequencing used PBMCs, collected 15 days after the yellow fever booster vaccination. This CDR3 is CSASRREGYTDTQYF. CDR3 DNA: TGCAGTGCTAGTAGGCGGGAGGGATACACAGATACGCAGTATTTT.